The present entry profiles one T cell receptor beta chain with its context. This clonotype was seen a handful of times. Its antigen specificity is not known. Base qualities are not recorded, but no much larger clone differs from it by a single base. The treatment or condition label, as the study defines it: allogeneic hematopoietic cell transplantation with graft depleted of TCRalphabeta T cells and CD19 B cells. TCRalphabeta/CD19-depleted allogeneic hematopoietic cell grafts were given to the transplant recipients, all of whom were children. These data come from a study of T-cell reconstitution after alpha-beta-depleted transplantation in children (TCRdb year 2016). With regard to the full study: Using TCR repertoire profiling, the study quantitatively followed how T-cell immune reconstitution unfolded in children after TCRalphabeta/CD19-depleted allogeneic hematopoietic cell transplantation.

Overall study outcomes, separate from this receptor: Over subsequent months, a decline in hyperexpanded clone frequencies was noted, and after one year, T-cell counts and TCRbeta diversity were mostly ascribed to newly produced T cells. In some patients, the high TCRbeta diversity seen at day 60 was put down to recipient T cells and intrathymic progenitors that had survived conditioning. The apparently early recovery of alphabetaT-cell counts about two months after transplant reportedly depended on only several hundred rapidly expanded clones that came from non-depleted graft cells.

V trim: 4 bases; J trim: 8 bases; unmatched bases: 4. CDR1 and CDR2, looked up from the germline V gene, are SGHRS and YFSETQ. Taken from cysteine to phenylalanine, the CDR3 has 13 residues. Only CDR3 DNA remains: 39 bases, in frame from the first base. The library was generated by PCR. These reads were obtained on an Illumina HiSeq 2500. TCR library preparation used molecular barcoding, with unique molecular identifiers applied to normalize quantification of the TCRbeta repertoire. TCRdb reprocessing: public reads trimmed at Q25 with fastp, clones called with MiXCR, in-frame beta chains kept. Every entry covers one CDR3 protein and lists the most common genes and DNA from its rows. This sample lists around 580,000 distinct CDR3 sequences; around 27% were detected once. 35% to 40% of the sample is taken by the ten largest.

Sequenced material: PBMCs, taken before TCRalphabeta/CD19-depleted stem cell transplant. The chain employs TRBV5-1 and TRBJ2-1, with 9 central nucleotides matching TRBD1. The receptor was derived from a boy younger than two with Wiskott-Aldrich syndrome, due to receive a stem cell transplant. This receptor carries the CDR3 CASSLTGGYEQFF. In nucleotides, the sequence is TGCGCCAGCAGCCTAACAGGGGGCTATGAGCAGTTCTTC.